This T cell receptor (beta chain) was observed in a study of blood T cell repertoires in COVID-19. The wider study: Acute and convalescent COVID-19 samples came from the United States, Italy and Spain. T cells, B-cell-depleted T cells, or PBMCs provided the cDNA or gDNA that served as material.

In the source study's methods: Scientists estimated how many nucleated cells there were by amplifying reference gene primers. Sequenced by immunoSEQ multiplex PCR; TCRdb stores in-frame clones only, minus some. V and J calls and clone size are copied from that table; D and trimming were computed from the DNA. The data show 200,000 to 300,000 clones, approximately 88% seen once. The CDR3 contains 16 residues. Looked up from germline, CDR1 is LNHNV and CDR2 is YYDKDF (reference sequence). Trimming at V came to 6 bases and at J to 1 base, leaving 11 bases not matched to a gene. The J gene is TRBJ1-1, the V gene TRBV15; 7 bases agree with TRBD1. Sequenced: peripheral blood. This sequence originates from a human donor in a cohort sampled during active COVID-19. CDR3 in amino acids: CATRDRALRTNTEAFF. CDR3 sequence (DNA): TGTGCCACCAGAGACAGGGCCTTGCGGACGAACACTGAAGCTTTCTTT.